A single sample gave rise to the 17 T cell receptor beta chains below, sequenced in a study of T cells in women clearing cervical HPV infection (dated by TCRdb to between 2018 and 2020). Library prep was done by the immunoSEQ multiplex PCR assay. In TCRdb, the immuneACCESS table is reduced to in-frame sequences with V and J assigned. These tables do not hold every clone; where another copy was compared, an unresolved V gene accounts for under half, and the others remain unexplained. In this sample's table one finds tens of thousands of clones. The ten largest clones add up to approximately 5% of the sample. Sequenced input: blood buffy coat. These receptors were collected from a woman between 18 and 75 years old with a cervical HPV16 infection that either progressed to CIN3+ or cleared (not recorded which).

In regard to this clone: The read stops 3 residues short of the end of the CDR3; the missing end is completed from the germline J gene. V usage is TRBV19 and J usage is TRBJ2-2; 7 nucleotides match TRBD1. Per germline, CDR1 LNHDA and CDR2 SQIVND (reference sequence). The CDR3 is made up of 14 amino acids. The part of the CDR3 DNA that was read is TGTGCCAGTAGTATCGGGACAGCTAATGAAAAG. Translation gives CASSIGTANEK. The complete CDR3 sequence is CASSIGTANEKLFF.

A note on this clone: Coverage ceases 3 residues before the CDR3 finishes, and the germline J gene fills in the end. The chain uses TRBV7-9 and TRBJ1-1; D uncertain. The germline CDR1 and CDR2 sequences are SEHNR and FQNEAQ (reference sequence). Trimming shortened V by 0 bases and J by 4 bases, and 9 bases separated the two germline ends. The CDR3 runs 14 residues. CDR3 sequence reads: CASSLARAATEAFF. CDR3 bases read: TGTGCCAGCAGCTTAGCGCGGGCGGCCACTGAA.

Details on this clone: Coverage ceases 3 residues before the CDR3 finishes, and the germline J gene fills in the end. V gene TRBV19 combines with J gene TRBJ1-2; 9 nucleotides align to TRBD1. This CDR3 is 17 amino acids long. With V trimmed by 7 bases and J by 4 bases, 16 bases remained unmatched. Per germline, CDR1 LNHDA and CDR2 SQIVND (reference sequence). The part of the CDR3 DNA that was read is TGTGCCAGTACCTCCGGGACAGGGATGGATTTTGGCTATGGC. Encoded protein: CASTSGTGMDFGYG. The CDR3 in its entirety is CASTSGTGMDFGYGYTF.

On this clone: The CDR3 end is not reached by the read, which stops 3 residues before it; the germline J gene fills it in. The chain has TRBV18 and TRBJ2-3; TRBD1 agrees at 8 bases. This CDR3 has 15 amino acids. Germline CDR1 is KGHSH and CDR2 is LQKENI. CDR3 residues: CASSGAGGVNQPQYF. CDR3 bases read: TGTGCCAGCTCCGGCGCAGGGGGCGTAAATCAGCCG.

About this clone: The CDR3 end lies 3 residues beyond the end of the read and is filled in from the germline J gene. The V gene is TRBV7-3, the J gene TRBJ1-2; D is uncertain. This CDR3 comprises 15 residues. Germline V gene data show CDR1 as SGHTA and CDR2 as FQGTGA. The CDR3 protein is CASAVAGVPTDTYTF. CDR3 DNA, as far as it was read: TGTGCCAGCGCTGTTGCGGGAGTCCCTACAGATACC. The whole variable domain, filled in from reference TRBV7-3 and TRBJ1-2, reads GAGVSQTPSNKVTEKGKYVELRCDPISGHTALYWYRQSLGQGPEFLIYFQGTGAADDSGLPNDRFFAVRPEGSVSTLKIQRTERGDSAVYLCASAVAGVPTDTYTFGSGTRLTVV.

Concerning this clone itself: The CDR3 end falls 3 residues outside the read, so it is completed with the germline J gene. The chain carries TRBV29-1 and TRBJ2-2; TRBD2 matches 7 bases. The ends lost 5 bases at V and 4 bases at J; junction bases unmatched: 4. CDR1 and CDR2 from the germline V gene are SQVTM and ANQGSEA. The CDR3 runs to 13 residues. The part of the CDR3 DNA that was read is TGCAGCGTTAGCGGGGCGGGCACCGGGGAG. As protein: CSVSGAGTGE. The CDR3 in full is CSVSGAGTGELFF.

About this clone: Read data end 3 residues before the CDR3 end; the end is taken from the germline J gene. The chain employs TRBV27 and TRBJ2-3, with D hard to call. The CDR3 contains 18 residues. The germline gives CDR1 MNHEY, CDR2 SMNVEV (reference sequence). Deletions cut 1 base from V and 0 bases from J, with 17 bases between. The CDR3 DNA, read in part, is TGTGCCAGCAGTTTATGGTCGCGTGGCGGAACTAGCACAGATACG. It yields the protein CASSLWSRGGTSTDT. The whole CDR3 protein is CASSLWSRGGTSTDTQYF.

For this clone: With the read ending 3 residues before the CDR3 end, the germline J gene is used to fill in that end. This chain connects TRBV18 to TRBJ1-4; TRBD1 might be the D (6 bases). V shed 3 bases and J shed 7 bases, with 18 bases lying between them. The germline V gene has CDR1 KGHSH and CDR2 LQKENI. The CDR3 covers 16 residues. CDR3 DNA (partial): TGTGCCAGCTCACCCCGACAGGCGGCGGAGGGTGAAAAA. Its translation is CASSPRQAAEGEK. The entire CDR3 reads CASSPRQAAEGEKLFF.

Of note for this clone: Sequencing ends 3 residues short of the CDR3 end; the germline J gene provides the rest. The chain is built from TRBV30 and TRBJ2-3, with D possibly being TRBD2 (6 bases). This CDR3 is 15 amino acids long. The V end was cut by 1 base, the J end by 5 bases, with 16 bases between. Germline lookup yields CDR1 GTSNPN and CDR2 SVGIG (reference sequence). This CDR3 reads CAWSAGLPSVDTQYF. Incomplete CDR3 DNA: TGTGCCTGGAGTGCGGGTCTGCCTAGCGTAGATACG.

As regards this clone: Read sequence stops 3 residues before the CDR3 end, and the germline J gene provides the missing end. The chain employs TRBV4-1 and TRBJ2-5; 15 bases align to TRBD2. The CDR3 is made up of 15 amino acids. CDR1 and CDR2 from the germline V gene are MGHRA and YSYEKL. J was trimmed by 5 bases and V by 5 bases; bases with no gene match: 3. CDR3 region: CASSAGTSGGETQYF. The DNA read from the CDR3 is TGCGCCAGCAGCGCTGGGACTAGCGGGGGGGAGACC.

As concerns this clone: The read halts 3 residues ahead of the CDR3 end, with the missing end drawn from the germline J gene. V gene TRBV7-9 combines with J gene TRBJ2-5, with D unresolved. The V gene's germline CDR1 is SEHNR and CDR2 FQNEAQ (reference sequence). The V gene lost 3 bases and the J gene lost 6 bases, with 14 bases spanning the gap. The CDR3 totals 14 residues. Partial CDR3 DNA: TGTGCCAGCAGCTTTGACGGCGGAGTACAGACC. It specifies CASSFDGGVQT. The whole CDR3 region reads CASSFDGGVQTQYF.

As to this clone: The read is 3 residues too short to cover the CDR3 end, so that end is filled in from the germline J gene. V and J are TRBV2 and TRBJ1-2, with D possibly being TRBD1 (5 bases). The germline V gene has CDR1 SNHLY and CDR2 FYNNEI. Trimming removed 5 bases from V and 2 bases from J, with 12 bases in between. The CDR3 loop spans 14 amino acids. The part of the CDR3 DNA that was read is TGTGCCAGCAGTCAGGGTTGGGTAAACTATGGC. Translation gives CASSQGWVNYG. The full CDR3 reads CASSQGWVNYGYTF.

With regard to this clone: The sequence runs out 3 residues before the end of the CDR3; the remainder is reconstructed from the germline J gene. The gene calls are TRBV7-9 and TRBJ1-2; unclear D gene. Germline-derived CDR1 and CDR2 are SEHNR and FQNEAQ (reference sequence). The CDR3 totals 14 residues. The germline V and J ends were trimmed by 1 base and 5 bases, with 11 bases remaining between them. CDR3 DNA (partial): TGTGCCAGCAGCTTAGATCCGGGGAATTATGGC. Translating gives CASSLDPGNYG. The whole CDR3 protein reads CASSLDPGNYGYTF.

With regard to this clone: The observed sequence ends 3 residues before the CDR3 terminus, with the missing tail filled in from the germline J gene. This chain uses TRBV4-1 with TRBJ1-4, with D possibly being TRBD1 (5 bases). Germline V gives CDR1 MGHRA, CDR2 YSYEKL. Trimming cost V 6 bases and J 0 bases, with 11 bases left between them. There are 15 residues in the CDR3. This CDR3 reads CASRGGYATNEKLFF. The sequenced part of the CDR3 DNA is TGCGCCAGCAGGGGGGGTTACGCAACTAATGAAAAA.

The CDR3 here is CARSSGPGNTIYF. The DNA read from the CDR3 is TGTGCCAGAAGTTCCGGTCCTGGAAACACC. This chain uses TRBV5-3 with TRBJ1-3, with unresolved D. The read terminates 3 residues ahead of where the CDR3 ends, so the germline J gene completes it. TRBV5-3 is classed as an ORF, of uncertain function. This CDR3 has 13 amino acids. V was cut by 5 bases and J by 2 bases, with 8 bases left in between.

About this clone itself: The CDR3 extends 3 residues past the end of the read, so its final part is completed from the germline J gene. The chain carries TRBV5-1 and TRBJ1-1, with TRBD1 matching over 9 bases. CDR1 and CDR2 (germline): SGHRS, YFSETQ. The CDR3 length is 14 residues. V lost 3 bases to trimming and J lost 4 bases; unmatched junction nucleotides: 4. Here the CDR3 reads CASSWETGGTEAFF. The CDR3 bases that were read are TGCGCCAGCAGCTGGGAGACAGGGGGCACTGAA. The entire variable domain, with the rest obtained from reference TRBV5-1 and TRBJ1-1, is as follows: KAGVTQTPRYLIKTRGQQVTLSCSPISGHRSVSWYQQTPGQGLQFLFEYFSETQRNKGNFPGRFSGRQFSNSRSEMNVSTLELGDSALYLCASSWETGGTEAFFGQGTRLTVV.

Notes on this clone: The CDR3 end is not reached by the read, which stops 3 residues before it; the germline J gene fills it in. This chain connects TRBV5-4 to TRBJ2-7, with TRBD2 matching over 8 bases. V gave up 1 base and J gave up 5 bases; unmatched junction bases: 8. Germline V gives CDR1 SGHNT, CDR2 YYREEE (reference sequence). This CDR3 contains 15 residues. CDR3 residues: CASSLRVAGSHEQYF. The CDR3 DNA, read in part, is TGTGCCAGCAGCTTGCGGGTAGCGGGGTCTCACGAG.